A single sample is the source of the 21 T cell receptor beta chains below, sequenced in a study of cytomegalovirus exposure and HLA in healthy donors. PCR was performed using 60 Vbeta and 13 Jbeta primers. TCRdb's copy holds only in-frame clones and misses some; the assay was immunoSEQ multiplex PCR. The table shows around 150,000 clones, with 60% to 80% occurring only once. Sequencing was carried out using PBMCs. Receptors originate from a man aged 25-45 years in good health and CMV-seronegative.

The CDR3, as DNA: TGTGCCATGAGCGGGAGAGGGACAGATACGCAGTATTTT. It translates to CAMSGRGTDTQYF. The chain is built from TRBV10-3 and TRBJ2-3; the match to TRBD2 covers 8 bases. Germline CDR1 and CDR2: ENHRY and SYGVKD. The CDR3 contains 13 residues. J gave up 3 bases and V 9 bases, and 5 bases lay outside the gene matches.

In the case of this clone: The junction departs from the called germline gene at one end, perhaps through a read error. CDR3 residues: CVSSPGGVGAGEQYF. DNA for the CDR3: TGTGTCAGCTCCCCAGGGGGCGTGGGGGCTGGCGAGCAGTACTTC. The chain links TRBV18 to TRBJ2-7; 8 nucleotides align to TRBD1. CDR1 KGHSH and CDR2 LQKENI come from the germline V gene. The CDR3 consists of 15 residues.

A few counts support this clone. The V and J genes are TRBV5-1 and TRBJ2-7, with D perhaps matching TRBD2 (5 bases). V lost 4 bases to trimming and J lost 3 bases, with 20 bases between them. The length of the CDR3 is 16 residues. CDR1 SGHRS and CDR2 YFSETQ come from the germline V gene. The CDR3 DNA reads TGCGCCAGCAGCCCCCCCACCGGCGAGGGAAACTACGAGCAGTACTTC. Amino acids: CASSPPTGEGNYEQYF.

The rearrangement uses TRBV11-3 and TRBJ2-5; 16 bases map to TRBD2. V dropped 4 bases and J dropped 5; count of bases not matched to a gene: 4. Looked up from germline, CDR1 is SGHNT and CDR2 is YENEEA. The CDR3 is made up of 16 amino acids. CDR3 amino acids: CASSSGLAGGSETQYF. The CDR3 coding sequence is TGTGCCAGCAGCTCGGGACTAGCGGGGGGGAGTGAGACCCAGTACTTC.

This clone was detected only once. The chain uses TRBV5-4 and TRBJ2-7; TRBD1 matches at 10 bases. J was trimmed by 7 bases and V by 2 bases; bases with no gene match: 6. CDR3 size: 14 residues. The V gene's germline CDR1 is SGHNT and CDR2 YYREEE (reference sequence). CDR3 protein: CASSFRQGAREQYF. CDR3 coding DNA: TGTGCCAGCAGCTTTAGACAGGGGGCGCGGGAGCAGTACTTC.

The sample holds a few counts of this clone. V is TRBV28 and J is TRBJ2-1; 12 bases match TRBD2. Germline CDR1 reads MDHEN; CDR2 reads SYDVKM. The CDR3 length is 19 residues. The junction had 12 bases not matched to a gene; V was cut back by 6 bases and J by 0 bases. The CDR3 coding sequence is TGTGCCAGCAGCCAGACAGGACTAGCGGGGAAGAGCTCCTACAATGAGCAGTTCTTC. It codes for CASSQTGLAGKSSYNEQFF.

The rearrangement joins TRBV6-5 to TRBJ2-7; D is unclear. The CDR3 has 15 amino acids. V dropped 0 bases and J dropped 2 bases, with 11 bases sitting between them. Looked up from germline, CDR1 is MNHEY and CDR2 is SVGAGI. The CDR3 nucleotides read TGTGCCAGCAGTTACTCTTCGGCGCAGGCCTACGAGCAGTACTTC. Protein product: CASSYSSAQAYEQYF.

The chain carries TRBV5-1 and TRBJ1-4; unclear D gene. Looked up from germline, CDR1 is SGHRS and CDR2 is YFSETQ. V was shortened by 4 bases and J by 0 bases, with 7 bases between the two germline ends. The CDR3 totals 14 residues. CDR3 sequence (DNA): TGCGCCAGCAGCCCGCTAACAACTAATGAAAAACTGTTTTTT. Protein: CASSPLTTNEKLFF.

This clone was detected once. The CDR3 DNA sequence: TGTGCCAGTAGTTTGACAGGGGCGGGGCAGCCCCAGCATTTT. This sequence encodes CASSLTGAGQPQHF. The chain uses TRBV19 and TRBJ1-5, with TRBD1 identical over 8 bases. The CDR3 spans 14 residues. The germline gives CDR1 LNHDA, CDR2 SQIVND (reference sequence). V lost 5 bases, J lost 7 bases, and 7 bases stayed unmatched.

The chain has TRBV18 and TRBJ2-2, with D maybe TRBD1 (6 bases). The CDR3 sequence is 15 residues long. CDR1 is KGHSH, CDR2 LQKENI, per germline. V dropped 4 bases and J dropped 2 bases, with 11 bases sitting between them. CDR3 loop: CASSRTDPNTGELFF. CDR3 DNA sequence: TGTGCCAGCTCACGGACAGACCCAAACACCGGGGAGCTGTTTTTT.

V and J are TRBV18 and TRBJ2-6; D not resolved. CDR3 length: 16 residues. Trimming pared 3 bases from V and 0 bases from J, leaving 9 bases between. CDR1 KGHSH and CDR2 LQKENI come from the germline V gene. In DNA form, the CDR3 reads TGTGCCAGCTCACCTCCCTCTAACTCTGGGGCCAACGTCCTGACTTTC. It translates to CASSPPSNSGANVLTF. The full variable domain, with the rest looked up from reference TRBV18 and TRBJ2-6, is NAGVMQNPRHLVRRRGQEARLRCSPMKGHSHVYWYRQLPEEGLKFMVYLQKENIIDESGMPKERFSAEFPKEGPSILRIQQVVRGDSAAYFCASSPPSNSGANVLTFGAGSRLTVL.

The V call is TRBV19, the J call TRBJ1-1; TRBD1 matches at 7 bases. Trimming cost V 5 bases and J 4 bases; bases outside gene matches: 4. CDR3 size: 13 residues. Germline loops: CDR1 LNHDA, CDR2 SQIVND (reference sequence). The DNA for the CDR3 is TGTGCCAGTAGTCCCGGACAGGCCACTGAAGCTTTCTTT. Its protein is CASSPGQATEAFF. Full variable domain (remainder filled in from reference TRBV19 and TRBJ1-1): DGGITQSPKYLFRKEGQNVTLSCEQNLNHDAMYWYRQDPGQGLRLIYYSQIVNDFQKGDIAEGYSVSREKKESFPLTVTSAQKNPTAFYLCASSPGQATEAFFGQGTRLTVV.

The chain couples TRBV6-1 to TRBJ2-5, with 8 bases fitting TRBD2. Per germline, CDR1 MNHNS and CDR2 SASEGT. The CDR3 runs 16 residues. V was pared by 2 bases and J by 4 bases, with 9 bases of the junction left unmatched. Written as DNA, the CDR3 is TGTGCCAGCAGTGAATTGGCTAGCGGGTTTCGAGAGACCCAGTACTTC. Its protein is CASSELASGFRETQYF.

The chain recombines TRBV6-4 with TRBJ2-2, with TRBD1 as a possible D gene (6 bases). Trimming shortened V by 7 bases and J by 2 bases, and 11 bases separated the two germline ends. From germline, CDR1 is MRHNA and CDR2 SNTAGT. The CDR3 has 14 residues. As DNA, the CDR3 is TGTGCCAGCACCTCCGGGACAAACACCGGGGAGCTGTTTTTT. It encodes CASTSGTNTGELFF.

V usage is TRBV7-2 and J usage is TRBJ1-4; no definite D call. The CDR3 sequence is 14 residues long. The V end lost 0 bases, the J end lost 2 bases, and 4 bases lay between the germline ends. In germline, CDR1 is SGHTA, CDR2 FQGNSA. The chain's CDR3 is CASSLARTNEKLFF. CDR3 coding DNA: TGTGCCAGCAGCTTAGCCAGGACTAATGAAAAACTGTTTTTT.

Remarks on this clone: One end of the junction does not line up with germline, which may come from a read error. The rearrangement joins TRBV13 to TRBJ2-7, with 10 positions matching TRBD2. The CDR3 is 16 residues long. From germline, CDR1 is PRHDT and CDR2 FYEKMQ (reference sequence). In nucleotides, the CDR3 is TGTGCCAGCAGCGTGGGGGCTAGCGGGAGAATCTACGGGCAGTACTTC. Translation: CASSVGASGRIYGQYF.

This clone has only one observation. This sequence joins TRBV7-6 and TRBJ2-2; 12 bases are a match to TRBD2. The J segment lost 7 bases and the V segment lost 5 bases, leaving 14 bases of the junction unmatched. The CDR3 loop spans 18 amino acids. Germline lookup yields CDR1 SGHVS and CDR2 FNYEAQ. CDR3 nucleotide sequence: TGTGCCAGCAGCCCAACGACTAGCGGGAGTAGGTACGGCGGGGAGCTGTTTTTT. Amino acids: CASSPTTSGSRYGGELFF.

This sequence joins TRBV5-8 and TRBJ2-3; the match to TRBD2 covers 9 bases. The V gene's germline CDR1 is SGHTS and CDR2 YDEGEE. The CDR3 is made up of 17 amino acids. J lost 3 bases, V lost 3 bases, and 11 bases had no gene match. CDR3 sequence (DNA): TGTGCCAGCAGCTCAATAGCGGGAGTAGATTGGACAGATACGCAGTATTTT. Translating gives CASSSIAGVDWTDTQYF.

In DNA form, the CDR3 reads TGTGCCAGCAGTGCCCGGACAGGGGGCTCCTACGAGCAGTACTTC. Its protein is CASSARTGGSYEQYF. The gene calls are TRBV6-5 and TRBJ2-7; 10 bases match TRBD1. Per germline, CDR1 MNHEY and CDR2 SVGAGI. Trimming took 5 bases from V and 0 from J; bases not matched to a gene: 4. This CDR3 is built from 15 residues.

A single count supports this clone. The J gene is TRBJ2-5, the V gene TRBV29-1; 8 bases are a match to TRBD1. Germline assignment: CDR1 SQVTM and CDR2 ANQGSEA. V was clipped by 6 bases and J by 3 bases; unmatched bases: 6. This CDR3 is 13 amino acids long. In DNA, the CDR3 is TGCAGCGTGGGGCCAGGGGGCGAAGAGACCCAGTACTTC. Protein: CSVGPGGEETQYF.

This clone appeared a few times. The genes are TRBV5-1 and TRBJ2-1; 7 bases match TRBD2. Germline loops: CDR1 SGHRS, CDR2 YFSETQ. The CDR3 covers 16 residues. Trimming cost V 7 bases and J 6 bases; bases outside gene matches: 16. The CDR3 is CASHASLVGGPNEQFF. The CDR3 coding sequence is TGCGCCAGCCACGCCAGTCTAGTGGGAGGGCCCAATGAGCAGTTCTTC.